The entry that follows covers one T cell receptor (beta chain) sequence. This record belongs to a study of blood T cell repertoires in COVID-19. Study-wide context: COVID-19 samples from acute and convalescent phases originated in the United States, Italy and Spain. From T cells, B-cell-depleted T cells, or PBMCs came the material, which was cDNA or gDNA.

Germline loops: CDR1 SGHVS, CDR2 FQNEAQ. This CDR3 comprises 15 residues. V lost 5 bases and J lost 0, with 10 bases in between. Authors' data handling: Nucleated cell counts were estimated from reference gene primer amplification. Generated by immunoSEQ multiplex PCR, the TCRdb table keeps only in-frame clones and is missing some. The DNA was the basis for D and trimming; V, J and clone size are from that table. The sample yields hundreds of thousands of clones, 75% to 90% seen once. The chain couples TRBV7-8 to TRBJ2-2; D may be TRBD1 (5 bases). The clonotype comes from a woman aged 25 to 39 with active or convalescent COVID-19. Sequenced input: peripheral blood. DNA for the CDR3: TGTGCCAGCAGCCTGACAGAATCGAACACCGGGGAGCTGTTTTTT. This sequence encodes CASSLTESNTGELFF.